This T cell receptor beta chain was retrieved from a study of cytomegalovirus exposure and HLA in healthy donors. PCR primers comprised 60 Vbeta and 13 Jbeta primers. Sequenced by immunoSEQ multiplex PCR; TCRdb stores in-frame clones only, minus some. In the table there are more than 130,000 clones, about 80% of which are singletons. This CDR3 has 12 amino acids. V lost 5 bases and J lost 3, with 8 bases in between. Germline assignment: CDR1 SEHNR and CDR2 FQNEAQ (reference sequence). In this sample, this clone turned up once. Its antigen is undetermined. Broader study findings: V- and J-gene trimming in TCR beta was tied to a missense DCLRE1C variant by an analysis performed later.

Sequenced material: PBMCs. The TCR originated in a man aged 25-40 years in good health and CMV-seronegative. The rearrangement uses TRBV7-9 and TRBJ2-7; D is perhaps TRBD1 (6 bases). The chain's CDR3 is CASSPGDYEQYF. The DNA for the CDR3 is TGTGCCAGCAGCCCAGGGGACTACGAGCAGTACTTC.